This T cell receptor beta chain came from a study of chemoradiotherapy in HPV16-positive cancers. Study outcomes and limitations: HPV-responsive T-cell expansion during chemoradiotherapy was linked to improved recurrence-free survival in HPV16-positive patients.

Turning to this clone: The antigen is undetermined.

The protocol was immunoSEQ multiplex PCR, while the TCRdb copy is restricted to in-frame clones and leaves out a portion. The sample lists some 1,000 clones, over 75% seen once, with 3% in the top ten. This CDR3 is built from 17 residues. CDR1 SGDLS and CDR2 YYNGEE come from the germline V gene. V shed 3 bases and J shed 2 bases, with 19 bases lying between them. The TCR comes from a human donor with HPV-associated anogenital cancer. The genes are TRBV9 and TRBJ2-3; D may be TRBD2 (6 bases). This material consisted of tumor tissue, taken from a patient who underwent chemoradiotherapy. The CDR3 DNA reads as TGTGCCAGCAGCGGACGCCTAGCGAGCAGAGCCACAGATACGCAGTATTTT. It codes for CASSGRLASRATDTQYF.